This T cell receptor beta chain is drawn from a study of blood T cell repertoires in COVID-19. Study summary: Collection of acute and convalescent COVID-19 samples took place in the United States, Italy and Spain. Sources were T cells, B-cell-depleted T cells, or PBMCs; the material itself was cDNA or gDNA.

Germline-derived CDR1 and CDR2 are LGHNA and YSLEER. Between the trimmed V and J ends, which lost 1 base and 3 bases, there was a span of 9 bases. CDR3 size: 15 residues. As originally analysed: Quantification of nucleated cells was approximated via reference gene primer amplification. This table comes from immunoSEQ multiplex PCR, and its TCRdb copy is limited to in-frame clones, with some not included. V and J calls and clone size are as listed in that table; D and trimming were resolved from the DNA. The sample has around 250,000 clones; approximately 91% are singletons. This rearrangement joins TRBV4-3 to TRBJ2-2; D ambiguous. The receptor was derived from a human donor in a cohort sampled during active COVID-19. The sequenced material came from peripheral blood. DNA of the CDR3: TGCGCCAGCAGCCAAGGGTCAGACTACACCGGGGAGCTGTTTTTT. Translating gives CASSQGSDYTGELFF.